The present T cell receptor beta chain was sequenced within a study of blood T cell repertoires in COVID-19 (dated by TCRdb to the early 2020s). In terms of the full investigation: Samples covering the acute and convalescent phases of COVID-19 were provided by collaborators in the United States, Italy and Spain. Samples came from the ongoing ImmuneRACE study (first 160 participants) plus 1,254 subjects from 6 global collaborators. The repertoires were released in a freely available public database intended as a resource for research on the immune response to SARS-CoV-2. Where available, HLA class I and class II types were taken from metadata supplied by the sample provider and were not determined by assay-based typing. Sample metadata almost always included a de-identified subject ID, COVID-19 status, age in years and sex. Subjects who had been exposed to COVID-19, were actively infected with it, or had recovered from it provided the deeply sampled blood TCRbeta repertoires that made up the dataset. The prospective study material was composed of cDNA or gDNA derived from T cells, B-cell-depleted T cells, or PBMCs. The investigation overall reported the following: The quantity of clinical and demographic metadata differed by source and by participant and was supplied without curation.

Collaborating institutions collected whole blood in K2EDTA tubes following their own protocols. For TCRbeta analysis, collaborators shipped samples as frozen whole blood, isolated PBMCs, or DNA extracted from either of those sample types. The immunoSEQ Assay, a bias-controlled multiplex PCR, was used to amplify TCRbeta CDR3 regions from genomic DNA. Turning to the authors' computational methods: Nucleated cell counts per sample were estimated from amplification of reference gene primers within the assay. To quantify the absolute abundance of each unique TCRbeta CDR3 rearrangement, sequence reads were collapsed and filtered. Productive Simpson clonality was computed per sample as the square root of Simpson's diversity index over productive rearrangements. Sourced from immuneACCESS, this table was stored by TCRdb with only in-frame sequences that have V and J called. A share of the clones is absent; for the studies checked, an unresolved V gene accounts for under half, and the remainder has no known explanation. That table supplies the V and J calls and clone size; D and trimming were determined from the DNA. This sample has just over 25,000 clones in its table, and nearly 90% of those were observed once. The ten most abundant clones make up approximately 10% of the sample.

A word on this clone: Its antigen remains unidentified. Base qualities are missing; no much larger clone stands one base away.

The material sequenced was peripheral blood. The TCR was taken from a man between 65 and 79 years old with acute or convalescent COVID-19.

CDR3 protein: CASSQSVRNTGELFF. The nucleotide sequence is given as TGTGCCAGCAGCCAAAGCGTGAGGAACACCGGGGAGCTGTTTTTT. The rearranged chain carries TRBV3-1 (or the pseudogene TRBV3-2) and TRBJ2-2; the D gene remains uncertain. From the cysteine through the phenylalanine, the CDR3 covers 15 amino acids. The kept DNA is CDR3 alone, 45 bases in frame from the first base. V gives up 2 bases and J gives up 1 base, and the segment between their germline ends measures 8 bases. Taken from the germline V gene (reference sequence), the CDR1 and CDR2 loops are LGHDT and YNNKEL.